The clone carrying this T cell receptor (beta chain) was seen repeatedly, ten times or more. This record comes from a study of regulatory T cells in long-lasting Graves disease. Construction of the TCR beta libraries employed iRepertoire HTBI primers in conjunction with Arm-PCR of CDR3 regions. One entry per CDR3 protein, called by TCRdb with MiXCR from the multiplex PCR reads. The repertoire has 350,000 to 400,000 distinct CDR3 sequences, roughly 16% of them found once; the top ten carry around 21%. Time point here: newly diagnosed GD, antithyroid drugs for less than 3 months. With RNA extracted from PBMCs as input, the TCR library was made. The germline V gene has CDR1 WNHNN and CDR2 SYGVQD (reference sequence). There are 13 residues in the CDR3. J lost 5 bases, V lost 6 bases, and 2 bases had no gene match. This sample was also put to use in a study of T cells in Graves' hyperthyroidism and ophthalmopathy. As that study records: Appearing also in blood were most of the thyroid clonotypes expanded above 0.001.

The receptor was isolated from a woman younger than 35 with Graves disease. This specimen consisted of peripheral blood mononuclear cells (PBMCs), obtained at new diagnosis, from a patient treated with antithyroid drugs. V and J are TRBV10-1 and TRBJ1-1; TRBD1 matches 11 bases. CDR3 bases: TGCGCCAGCAGGGGACAGGGGGGGACTGAAGCTTTCTTT. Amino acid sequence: CASRGQGGTEAFF.